This is a list of T cell receptor beta chains from one sample in a study of T-cell reconstitution after alpha-beta-depleted transplantation in children. TCRdb fed the PCR reads into MiXCR, producing one record per CDR3 protein. Seen here are approximately 220,000 distinct CDR3 sequences, over 15% observed once, and the top ten hold approximately 40%. The input for sequencing was PBMCs, mostly from graft donor cells, taken 360 days after TCRalphabeta/CD19-depleted stem cell transplant. These receptors originate from a male patient between 2 and 10 years old who had a stem cell transplant for acute lymphoblastic leukemia, so the T cells may come from the graft donor. The CDR3 runs from the conserved cysteine through the conserved F or W. The order of the fields is V gene, clone size, J gene, CDR3 protein. The size entry is marked missing in some rows and otherwise reads once, few, many or a size class.

v_gene: TRBV11-2; abundance: -; j_gene: TRBJ2-5; CDR3aa: CASSLVAEGQETQYF
v_gene: TRBV4-3; abundance: -; j_gene: TRBJ2-3; CDR3aa: CASSQGELADTQYF
v_gene: TRBV5-6; abundance: few; j_gene: TRBJ1-1; CDR3aa: CASSQWRPDTEAFF
v_gene: TRBV28; abundance: few; j_gene: TRBJ2-1; CDR3aa: CASSLAGRNEQFF
v_gene: TRBV5-1; abundance: many; j_gene: TRBJ1-1; CDR3aa: CASSLAGRAVEAFF
v_gene: TRBV7-3; abundance: -; j_gene: TRBJ2-2; CDR3aa: CASSSHQGASGELFF
v_gene: TRBV4-3; abundance: few; j_gene: TRBJ2-3; CDR3aa: CASSPTQGPDTQYF
v_gene: TRBV4-1; abundance: -; j_gene: TRBJ2-1; CDR3aa: CASSPPLTSGREQFF
v_gene: TRBV5-6; abundance: few; j_gene: TRBJ2-5; CDR3aa: CASSSGPTQYF
v_gene: TRBV3-1; abundance: few; j_gene: TRBJ1-6; CDR3aa: CASSRVSRVGSPLHF
v_gene: TRBV13; abundance: -; j_gene: TRBJ1-3; CDR3aa: CASSPAAGSGPGNTIYF
v_gene: TRBV7-2; abundance: few; j_gene: TRBJ1-2; CDR3aa: CASSLDGTGYGYTF
v_gene: TRBV6-5; abundance: many; j_gene: TRBJ1-1; CDR3aa: CASTYRQEVNTEAFF
v_gene: TRBV27; abundance: -; j_gene: TRBJ1-5; CDR3aa: CASSFVPNQPQHF
v_gene: TRBV5-5; abundance: -; j_gene: TRBJ2-7; CDR3aa: CASSRSGEAYEQYF
v_gene: TRBV11-2; abundance: few; j_gene: TRBJ2-7; CDR3aa: CASSLGALYEQYF
v_gene: TRBV6-5; abundance: few; j_gene: TRBJ2-7; CDR3aa: CASSQDSLEQYF
v_gene: TRBV6-1; abundance: few; j_gene: TRBJ2-1; CDR3aa: CASSRTSGPGQFF
v_gene: TRBV5-1; abundance: -; j_gene: TRBJ1-1; CDR3aa: CASSLSRGRGNTEAFF
v_gene: TRBV18; abundance: -; j_gene: TRBJ2-4; CDR3aa: CASSPDGERRPRYF
v_gene: TRBV20-1; abundance: few; j_gene: TRBJ2-7; CDR3aa: CSASDGYEQYF
v_gene: TRBV12-3/TRBV12-4; abundance: few; j_gene: TRBJ1-1; CDR3aa: CASTLGGGGTEAFF
v_gene: TRBV18; abundance: -; j_gene: TRBJ2-4; CDR3aa: CASSPPYLAKNIQYF
v_gene: TRBV5-1; abundance: few; j_gene: TRBJ1-2; CDR3aa: CASSLGTASYGYTF
v_gene: TRBV20-1; abundance: -; j_gene: TRBJ1-2; CDR3aa: CSARSGGGDGYTF